The entry below gives a single T cell receptor beta chain sequence along with its context. Per the study methods: Amplifying reference gene primers gave estimates of nucleated cell counts. The protocol was immunoSEQ multiplex PCR, while the TCRdb copy is restricted to in-frame clones and leaves out a portion. The DNA gave D and trimming, while V, J and clone size come from that table. Seen here are 150,000 to 200,000 clones, 70% to 90% observed once, and the top ten hold 15% to 20%. Followed longitudinally, the Seattle patients had been enrolled during active infection. These data belong to a study of blood T cell repertoires in COVID-19. Turning to the study itself: The origin of the acute and convalescent COVID-19 samples was the United States, Italy and Spain. Sample material is recorded as cDNA or gDNA derived from T cells, B-cell-depleted T cells, or PBMCs.

This CDR3 contains 15 residues. From germline, CDR1 is LNHDA and CDR2 SQIVND (reference sequence). The ends were cut back, 7 bases at V and 3 bases at J, with 19 bases in the middle. The source material was peripheral blood. The clonotype comes from a person between 65 and 80 years old with COVID-19, enrolled during active disease. The chain employs TRBV19 and TRBJ2-7; possibly TRBD2 for D (6 bases). The CDR3 spells CASKRGGAGGYEQYF. CDR3 in DNA: TGTGCCAGTAAGCGAGGAGGAGCGGGCGGCTACGAGCAGTACTTC.